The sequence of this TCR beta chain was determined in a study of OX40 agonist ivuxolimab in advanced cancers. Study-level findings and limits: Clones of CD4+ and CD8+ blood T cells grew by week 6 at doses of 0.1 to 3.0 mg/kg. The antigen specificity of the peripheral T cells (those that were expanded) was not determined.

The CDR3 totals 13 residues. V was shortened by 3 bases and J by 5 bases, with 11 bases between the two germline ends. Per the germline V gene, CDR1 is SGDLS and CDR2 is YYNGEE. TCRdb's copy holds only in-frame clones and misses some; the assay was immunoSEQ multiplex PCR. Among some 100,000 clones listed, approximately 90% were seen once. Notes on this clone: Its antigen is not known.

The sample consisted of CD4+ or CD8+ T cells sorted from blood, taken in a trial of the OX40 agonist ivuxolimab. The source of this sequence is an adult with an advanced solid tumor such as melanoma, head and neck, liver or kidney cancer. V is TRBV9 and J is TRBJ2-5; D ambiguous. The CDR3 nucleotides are TGTGCCAGCAGCGACCGACTGTCGGAGACCCAGTACTTC. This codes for CASSDRLSETQYF.